One sample yielded the 11 T cell receptor beta chains listed below, sequenced in a study of blood T cell repertoires in COVID-19. The table came from immunoSEQ multiplex PCR; TCRdb's copy has only in-frame clones and leaves some out. The table records roughly 63,000 clones, 70% to 85% of them present only once. Sequencing was performed on peripheral blood. The receptors were sampled from a human donor in a cohort sampled during active COVID-19.

The V and J genes are TRBV2 and TRBJ2-2; the match to TRBD1 covers 7 bases. The junction had 14 bases not matched to a gene; V was cut back by 5 bases and J by 8 bases. Germline V gene sequence: CDR1 SNHLY, CDR2 FYNNEI. This CDR3 is built from 16 residues. CDR3 in amino acids: CASSSLRGKSRGELFF. CDR3 DNA: TGTGCCAGCAGTTCACTCAGGGGGAAATCCAGGGGGGAGCTGTTTTTT.

The chain links TRBV7-2 to TRBJ1-2; 9 nucleotides match TRBD1. The germline CDR1 and CDR2 sequences are SGHTA and FQGNSA. The CDR3 covers 14 residues. With 0 bases clipped from V and 8 bases from J, the junction kept 4 bases outside the gene matches. CDR3 loop: CASSLAVGQGGYTF. CDR3 nucleotides: TGTGCCAGCAGCTTAGCGGTGGGACAGGGCGGCTACACCTTC.

This chain links TRBV10-2 with TRBJ2-3; D remains unclear. V was clipped by 6 bases and J by 9 bases, with 13 bases between them. The CDR3 length is 12 residues. Per the germline V gene, CDR1 is WSHSY and CDR2 is SAAADI. The DNA of the CDR3 is TGCGCCAGCAGCGTCCGCCGGCGGACGCAGTATTTT. Translated: CASSVRRRTQYF.

V is TRBV7-9 and J is TRBJ2-2, with unresolved D. Germline lookup yields CDR1 SEHNR and CDR2 FQNEAQ (reference sequence). CDR3 size: 13 residues. Trimming stripped 3 bases from V and 6 bases from J, with 8 bases between. The CDR3 loop is CASSFVAAGELFF. The CDR3 nucleotides read TGTGCCAGCAGCTTCGTAGCAGCCGGGGAGCTGTTTTTT.

The rearrangement uses TRBV5-6 and TRBJ2-1, with 15 bases that match TRBD2. V trimming: 3 bases; J trimming: 8 bases; junction bases outside the gene matches: 9. The germline gives CDR1 SGHDT, CDR2 YYEEEE. This CDR3 is 17 amino acids long. CDR3 sequence (DNA): TGTGCCAGCAGCTCAGGACTAGCGGGAGGGCCGCAGTATGAGCAGTTCTTC. Translation: CASSSGLAGGPQYEQFF.

The CDR3 nucleotides read TGTGCCAGTAGACGACAGGGGGTTGACGTCACCGGGGAGCTGTTTTTT. This translates into CASRRQGVDVTGELFF. This sequence joins TRBV19 and TRBJ2-2, with 9 bases identical to TRBD1. CDR1 is LNHDA and CDR2 is SQIVND in the germline V gene (reference sequence). The CDR3 covers 16 residues. V dropped 6 bases and J dropped 4; count of bases not matched to a gene: 9. Full variable domain (remainder filled in from reference TRBV19 and TRBJ2-2): DGGITQSPKYLFRKEGQNVTLSCEQNLNHDAMYWYRQDPGQGLRLIYYSQIVNDFQKGDIAEGYSVSREKKESFPLTVTSAQKNPTAFYLCASRRQGVDVTGELFFGEGSRLTVL.

The chain recombines TRBV28 with TRBJ2-5; a possible D gene is TRBD2 (5 bases). In germline, CDR1 is MDHEN, CDR2 SYDVKM. The CDR3 has 12 amino acids. Trimming removed 7 bases at V and 5 bases at J, with 11 bases between. The DNA of the CDR3 is TGTGCCAGCACCGGGGTGCGGGAGACCCAGTACTTC. Amino acids: CASTGVRETQYF.

The chain links TRBV4-2 to TRBJ1-2; D is unresolved. Germline CDR1 is LGHNA and CDR2 is YNFKEQ. The CDR3 loop spans 15 amino acids. The V gene lost 0 bases and the J gene lost 4 bases, with 12 bases spanning the gap. The CDR3: CASSQEEGPVYGYTF. CDR3 DNA sequence: TGTGCCAGCAGCCAAGAGGAGGGTCCTGTCTATGGCTACACCTTC.

This clone has more than one count but fewer than ten. This chain joins TRBV7-2 and TRBJ2-3, with 7 bases that match TRBD2. Germline CDR1 SGHTA, CDR2 FQGNSA. This CDR3 has 17 amino acids. After removal of 5 bases from V and 5 bases from J, the junction contained 16 bases not matched to a gene. The chain's CDR3 is CASSPPPRAGARDTQYF. The CDR3, as DNA: TGTGCCAGCAGCCCCCCCCCTCGGGCGGGAGCTAGAGATACGCAGTATTTT.

The J gene is TRBJ2-7, the V gene TRBV28, with a tentative D call TRBD2 (5 bases). In germline, CDR1 is MDHEN, CDR2 SYDVKM. Trimming stripped 7 bases from V and 5 bases from J, with 9 bases between. The CDR3 has 11 residues. Here the CDR3 DNA reads TGTGCCAGCACCTACGGGAACGAGCAGTACTTC. Translation gives CASTYGNEQYF.

This chain uses TRBV2 with TRBJ1-2, with D uncertain. The V end was cut by 7 bases, the J end by 4 bases, with 10 bases between. CDR1 SNHLY and CDR2 FYNNEI come from the germline V gene. This CDR3 comprises 12 residues. The CDR3 nucleotides are TGTGCCAGCATCGGCGGTTCCTATGGCTACACCTTC. This codes for CASIGGSYGYTF. Using reference TRBV2 and TRBJ1-2 for the parts outside the CDR3, the full variable domain is EPEVTQTPSHQVTQMGQEVILRCVPISNHLYFYWYRQILGQKVEFLVSFYNNEISEKSEIFDDQFSVERPDGSNFTLKIRSTKLEDSAMYFCASIGGSYGYTFGSGTRLTVV.